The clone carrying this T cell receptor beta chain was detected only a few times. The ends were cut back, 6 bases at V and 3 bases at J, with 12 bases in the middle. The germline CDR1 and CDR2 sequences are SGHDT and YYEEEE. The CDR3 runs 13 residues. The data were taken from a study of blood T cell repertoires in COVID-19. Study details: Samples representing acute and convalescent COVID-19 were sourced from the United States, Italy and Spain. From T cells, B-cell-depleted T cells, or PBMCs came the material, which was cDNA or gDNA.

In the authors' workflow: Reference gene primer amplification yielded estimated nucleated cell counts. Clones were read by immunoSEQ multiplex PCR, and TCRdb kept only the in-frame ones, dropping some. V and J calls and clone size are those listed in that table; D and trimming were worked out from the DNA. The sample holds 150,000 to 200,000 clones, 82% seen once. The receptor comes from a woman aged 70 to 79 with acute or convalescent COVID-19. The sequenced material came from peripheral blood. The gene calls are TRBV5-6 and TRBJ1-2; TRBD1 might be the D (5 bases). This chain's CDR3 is CASNSQAHYGYTF. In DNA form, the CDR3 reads TGTGCCAGCAACTCACAGGCCCACTATGGCTACACCTTC.